This T cell receptor beta chain was recorded in a study of neurological immune-mediated disorders (dated by TCRdb to the late 2010s). Background for the entire study: Peripheral blood TCR-beta repertoires from HTLV-I-associated myelopathy (HAM/TSP) patients, multiple sclerosis patients and healthy controls were compared by UMI-based sequencing. Longitudinal samples, technical triplicates and paired sorted CD4+ and CD8+ T-cell subsets, alongside PBMC samples, were included among the 106 TCR-beta libraries. Longitudinal HAM/TSP and healthy donors were sampled at 3 time-points each (about 3-45 month intervals). The cohort included approximately 70 subjects: roughly 14 with HAM/TSP, around 34 with multiple sclerosis, and approximately 20 healthy controls. Overall study results and their limits: TCR clonal expansion was greatest in HAM/TSP patients and smallest in MS patients, who ranked below even healthy controls. Across subjects, expanded clones never shared an identical CDR3 amino acid sequence, which suggests that the TCR-beta repertoires in every group were private.

This clonotype showed up many times. No antigen is known for it. No per-base quality is available; no much larger clone lies one base away. The cysteine opens and the phenylalanine closes a CDR3 of 14 amino acids. The read is trimmed to its CDR3 DNA, 42 bases read in frame from base 1. Trimming removed 4 bases from V and 8 bases from J; the gene matches leave 6 bases unexplained. Reading the germline V gene gives CDR1 SGHRS and CDR2 YFSETQ. The time point label of this sample denotes: longitudinal time-point 3. For unsorted PBMC libraries, 2 million PBMCs were used after storage in RNAlater at -80 degrees C until RNA extraction. PBMCs were separated from peripheral blood using Ficoll-Hypaque density gradient centrifugation and then cryopreserved in liquid nitrogen. cDNA was synthesized by template-switch 5'RACE using a primer carrying a 10-nucleotide random unique molecular identifier by which each TCR transcript was tagged. Each sequencing run produced over 180 million TCR-beta sequences covering 15-18 subjects. The RNeasy kit was used for extraction of total RNA. TCR-beta VDJ regions were amplified with primers for the TCR constant region and the 5'RACE anchor, using the KAPA Real-time Library Amplification kit. Sample indexes and Illumina adaptors were added in a first PCR, and a second PCR then increased library yield. After Ampure bead purification, the roughly 650 bp TCR product was size-selected on a 2% E-gel SizeSelection system. Before pooling, libraries had their quality checked on a Bioanalyzer, their concentration measured with Qubit, and their quantity determined with the Kapa Library Quantification kit. Paired-end 2 x 150 bp sequencing of the libraries was performed on an Illumina HiSeq 2500. To increase sequence diversity, roughly 24-31% phiX was spiked into each library pool. Per the source publication's procedure: The quality-filtered reads were processed with the UMI-based MiGEC pipeline, whose error correction step removed more than 80% of the raw TCR sequences. VDJ genes were aligned to IMGT germline references, and clonotypes were defined by unique CDR3 amino acid sequence plus V-J genes. Clonal expansion, Shannon diversity and CDR3 relatedness (CalcPairwiseDistances, ClusterSamples) were evaluated with VDJtools, and phylogenetic trees were built with CLCbio workbench. Using coefficient-of-variation modelling across technical triplicates, the study counted a clone as expanded if it had at least 8 unique UMIs. TCRdb reanalyzed the raw reads on its own, using fastp at Q25 for trimming and MiXCR for clone calling, and kept in-frame beta chains. Every CDR3 protein is listed once, alongside the most common genes and DNA of its rows. The V and J calls reflect TCRdb's pipeline rather than the authors' work. This sample lists roughly 48,000 distinct CDR3 sequences; 9.5% to 15% were detected once. Together, the top ten hold approximately 10% of the sample.

The receptor chain draws on TRBV5-1 and TRBJ1-4; a stretch of 9 junction bases matches TRBD1. Material: PBMCs. The source is a male donor with HTLV-1-associated myelopathy (HAM/TSP). CDR3 reads: CASSATGGSEKLFF. In nucleotides, the sequence is TGCGCCAGCAGCGCCACAGGGGGCAGCGAAAAACTGTTTTTT.